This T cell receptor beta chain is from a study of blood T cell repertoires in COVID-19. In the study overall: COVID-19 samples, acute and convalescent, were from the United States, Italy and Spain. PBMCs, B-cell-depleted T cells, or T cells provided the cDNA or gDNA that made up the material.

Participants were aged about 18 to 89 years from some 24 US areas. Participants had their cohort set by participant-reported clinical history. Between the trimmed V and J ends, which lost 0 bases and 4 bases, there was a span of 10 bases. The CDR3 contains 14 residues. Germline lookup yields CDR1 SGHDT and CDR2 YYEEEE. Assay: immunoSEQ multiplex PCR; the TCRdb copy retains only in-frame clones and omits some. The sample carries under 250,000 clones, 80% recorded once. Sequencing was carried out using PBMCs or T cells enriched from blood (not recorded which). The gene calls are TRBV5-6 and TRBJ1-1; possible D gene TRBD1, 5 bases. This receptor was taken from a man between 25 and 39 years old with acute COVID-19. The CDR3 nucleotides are TGTGCCAGCAGCTTGGCCGGGGGGGGCACTGAAGCTTTCTTT. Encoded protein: CASSLAGGGTEAFF.